This T cell receptor beta chain was obtained from a study of blood T cell repertoires in COVID-19. Overall study context: Specimens from acute and convalescent COVID-19 originated in the United States, Italy and Spain.

Authors' analysis steps: Estimated nucleated cell counts came from reference gene primer amplification. Produced via immunoSEQ multiplex PCR; TCRdb's table is partial and in-frame only. For V, J and clone size, that table is used; D and trimming come from the DNA. The profile shows a few hundred thousand clones, 88% of them singletons. Participant ages covered about 18 to 95 years across about two dozen US areas. Cohort 3 recovered donors had two negative PCRs, clearance, or symptom resolution. The sample holds one count of this clone. V was pared by 0 bases and J by 0 bases, with 7 bases between. Looked up from germline, CDR1 is SGHNT and CDR2 is YYREEE (reference sequence). The CDR3 contains 16 residues.

The specimen sequenced was PBMCs or T cells enriched from blood (not recorded which). This TCR was recovered from a woman in her sixties or seventies who had recovered from COVID-19. The chain uses TRBV5-4 and TRBJ2-6, with D hard to call. For the CDR3, the DNA is TGTGCCAGCAGCTTGGACAGTTTCTCTGGGGCCAACGTCCTGACTTTC. It yields the protein CASSLDSFSGANVLTF.